The T cell receptor (beta chain) described here comes from a study of T cells after yellow fever vaccination. This clonotype was detected many times. The length of the CDR3 is 13 residues. Trimming stripped 3 bases from V and 2 bases from J, with 8 bases between. TCRdb fed the 5' RACE reads into MiXCR, producing one record per CDR3 protein. The table records about 120,000 distinct CDR3 sequences, roughly 7.2% of them present only once. The rearrangement links TRBV12-3 or TRBV12-4 to TRBJ2-7, with no clear D. The TCR sequence derives from a man between 18 and 29 years old who received the YFV17D yellow fever vaccine. This specimen was CD4+ T cells sorted from PBMCs, taken roughly 46 days after the first yellow fever vaccination. As DNA, the CDR3 is TGTGCCAGCAGTTTGTGGGAAGCCTACGAGCAGTACTTC. Amino acids: CASSLWEAYEQYF.